These T cell receptor beta chains were read from a single sample in a study of blood T cell repertoires in COVID-19. Using immunoSEQ multiplex PCR, the repertoire was profiled, and TCRdb retains in-frame clones only, with some absent. Of about 230,000 clones detected, approximately 89% appear once; the ten largest clones hold 2% to 2.5%. The material sequenced was PBMCs or T cells enriched from blood (not recorded which). The receptors here all came from a woman aged 40 to 55 with acute COVID-19. CDR3s include the opening cysteine and the closing phenylalanine or tryptophan. D genes are given only for firm matches. Part of the rows lack a size; the others show once, few, many or a class for expanded clones.

clone_size	v_call	j_call	d_call	cdr3_nt	cdr3_aa
once	TRBV10-3	TRBJ2-7	TRBD2	TGTGCCATCAGCTCAGGACTAGAGTCGACCTACGAGCAGTACTTC	CAISSGLESTYEQYF
NA	TRBV4-3	TRBJ2-1	NA	TGCGCCAGCAGCCAAGTATCCGGGACTCCCTGGGATGAGCAGTTCTTC	CASSQVSGTPWDEQFF
once	TRBV30	TRBJ1-4	TRBD1	TGTGCCTGGAATCGACAGGGGGCCGATGAAAAACTGTTTTTT	CAWNRQGADEKLFF
once	TRBV29-1	TRBJ1-3	NA	TGCAGCGTGGAGTCAGCAGGAAACACCATATATTTT	CSVESAGNTIYF
NA	TRBV10-1	TRBJ1-1	NA	TGCGCCAGCAGAGAGAGCGGCACTGAAGCTTTCTTT	CASRESGTEAFF
NA	TRBV7-8	TRBJ1-4	NA	TGTGCCAGCAGCTCGGGTGGACAGACAACTAATGAAAAACTGTTTTTT	CASSSGGQTTNEKLFF
NA	TRBV6-5	TRBJ2-5	NA	TGTGCCAGCAGCACCAGGGAGACCCAGTACTTC	CASSTRETQYF
NA	TRBV7-8	TRBJ2-7	TRBD2	TGTGCCAGCAGCTTAGCAGGCCAGCGGGGCTCCCAGCAGTACTTC	CASSLAGQRGSQQYF
NA	TRBV19	TRBJ1-1	TRBD1	TGTGCCAGTACCCGGACAGGTTGGAACACTGAAGCTTTCTTT	CASTRTGWNTEAFF
NA	TRBV2	TRBJ2-1	NA	TGTGCCAGCAGGGTCTCGACTAGGGGTGAGCAGTTCTTC	CASRVSTRGEQFF
NA	TRBV11-2	TRBJ2-5	NA	TGTGCCAGCAGAAGATCGGGGACACAAGAGACCCAGTACTTC	CASRRSGTQETQYF
NA	TRBV19	TRBJ1-2	NA	TGTGCCAGTATAGGCGGGCGAGGCTACACCTTC	CASIGGRGYTF
once	TRBV6-2/TRBV6-3	TRBJ1-1	NA	TGTGCCAGCAGTCTCAAGCAGGGTCTGAACACTGAAGCTTTCTTT	CASSLKQGLNTEAFF
NA	TRBV15	TRBJ1-2	TRBD1	TGTGCCACCAAAAGGGACCTTGGGACAGGGAGTGGCTACACCTTC	CATKRDLGTGSGYTF
NA	TRBV13	TRBJ2-3	NA	TGTGCCAGCAGCTTAGGGCGGTCCACAGATACGCAGTATTTT	CASSLGRSTDTQYF
once	TRBV6-5	TRBJ1-6	NA	TGTGCCAGCAGCGCCCGTAGGGGTTCACCCCTCCACTTT	CASSARRGSPLHF
NA	TRBV7-6	TRBJ2-5	TRBD2	TGTGCCAGCAGCTTAGGGGCCGCGGGGGGGTCTGAGACCCAGTACTTC	CASSLGAAGGSETQYF
NA	TRBV12-3/TRBV12-4	TRBJ1-1	NA	TGTGCCAGCAGTTTGAGAGGGGAAGCTTTCTTT	CASSLRGEAFF
NA	TRBV29-1	TRBJ2-4	TRBD1	TGCAGCGTTGAAGATACGAGGACAGGGAAAAACATTCAGTACTTC	CSVEDTRTGKNIQYF
NA	TRBV2	TRBJ2-1	NA	TGTGCCAGCAGAGTGACCGGGACTCCCTTTATTGAGCAGTTCTTC	CASRVTGTPFIEQFF
NA	TRBV2	TRBJ2-2	NA	TGTGCCAGCAGTGGACAGCTCATGGGGGAGCTGTTTTTT	CASSGQLMGELFF
once	TRBV7-6	TRBJ2-3	TRBD2	TGTGCCAGCAGCTTAGGCGCCGGCGGGGGGGCGCCAGATACGCAGTATTTT	CASSLGAGGGAPDTQYF
NA	TRBV28	TRBJ2-5	TRBD1	TGTGCCAGCAGCGCGACAGGGAGCACAGAGACCCAGTACTTC	CASSATGSTETQYF
NA	TRBV7-2	TRBJ1-1	TRBD1	TGTGCCAGCAGCCTTCGATGGGACAGGGGGAGCACTGAAGCTTTCTTT	CASSLRWDRGSTEAFF
NA	TRBV29-1	TRBJ2-1	TRBD2	TGCAGCGTCCAAGCACTAGCGGAAGTAATGAATGAGCAGTTCTTC	CSVQALAEVMNEQFF
NA	TRBV19	TRBJ2-6	NA	TGTGCCAGTAGGCCTCTCCATCTTAAGCCTGGGGCCAACGTCCTGACTTTC	CASRPLHLKPGANVLTF
NA	TRBV12-5	TRBJ1-3	NA	TGTGCTAGTGGTTTGGTCGTGCCAGGGACTGGAAACACCATATATTTT	CASGLVVPGTGNTIYF
NA	TRBV5-1	TRBJ2-2	TRBD2	TGCGCCAGCAGCTCGGGACTAGCGGGATGGGACACCGGGGAGCTGTTTTTT	CASSSGLAGWDTGELFF
NA	TRBV27	TRBJ1-2	TRBD1	TGTGCCAGCGGGGCACAGGGGGCGCGCTATGGCTACACCTTC	CASGAQGARYGYTF
NA	TRBV19	TRBJ1-1	TRBD1	TGTGCCAGTAGTCCCAAAGGGGGGACAGGGGGCACTGAAGCTTTCTTT	CASSPKGGTGGTEAFF
NA	TRBV18	TRBJ2-2	NA	TGTGCCAGCTCACCGACACTGACGAACACCGGGGAGCTGTTTTTT	CASSPTLTNTGELFF
once	TRBV9	TRBJ2-1	NA	TGTGCCAGCAGCGTAGAGCTGGGGAGCCACGGTCTCAATGAGCAGTTCTTC	CASSVELGSHGLNEQFF
NA	TRBV14	TRBJ1-2	NA	TGTGCCAGCAGCCTCCTGACGGGAGGCTACACCTTC	CASSLLTGGYTF
NA	TRBV29-1	TRBJ2-1	TRBD2	TGCAGCGTTGAAGATCTTGGGGGGGAGGGCCAGGGTGAGCAGTTCTTC	CSVEDLGGEGQGEQFF
NA	TRBV10-3	TRBJ2-7	NA	TGTGCCATCGCCGACACTTCCTACGAGCAGTACTTC	CAIADTSYEQYF
NA	TRBV29-1	TRBJ1-6	NA	TGCAGCGTTGAAGATCCTAAGTCTATACAGAATTCACCCCTCCACTTT	CSVEDPKSIQNSPLHF
NA	TRBV5-1	TRBJ2-7	NA	TGCGCCAGCAGCGAAAACGACATGGGCGAGCAGTACTTC	CASSENDMGEQYF
once	TRBV6-2/TRBV6-3	TRBJ2-7	NA	TGTGCCAGCAGTTACCTAGTCTACGAGCAGTACTTC	CASSYLVYEQYF
NA	TRBV4-1	TRBJ1-1	NA	TGCGCCAGCAGCCGAAACAGGGTTACTGAAGCTTTCTTT	CASSRNRVTEAFF
NA	TRBV2	TRBJ2-1	TRBD2	TGTGCCAGCAGTAGAATGGGAGGGGAGCAGTTCTTC	CASSRMGGEQFF
NA	TRBV12-3/TRBV12-4	TRBJ2-7	NA	TGTGCCAGCAGGCACGACAGGTACGAGCAGTACTTC	CASRHDRYEQYF
NA	TRBV7-8	TRBJ1-2	NA	TGTGCCAGCAGCATTAAGGAAGGGGCAGGCTACACCTTC	CASSIKEGAGYTF
NA	TRBV24-1	TRBJ2-5	NA	TGTGCCACCAGTGACGCACAGGGGGGGAAGACCCAGTACTTC	CATSDAQGGKTQYF
once	TRBV5-4	TRBJ2-1	NA	TGTGCCAGCAGCTTACCAGGGATCAATGAGCAGTTCTTC	CASSLPGINEQFF
NA	TRBV4-3	TRBJ2-2	NA	TGCGCCAGCAGCCCCTCGGACAGAGCGGACGGGGAGCTGTTTTTT	CASSPSDRADGELFF